These 12 T cell receptor beta chains came from one sample sequenced in a study of T-cell reconstitution after alpha-beta-depleted transplantation in children. Library preparation (for TCRbeta) was performed with unique molecular identifiers. Using its own MiXCR run on the PCR reads, TCRdb lists one record per CDR3 protein. Of 90,000 to 100,000 distinct CDR3 sequences listed, less than 25% were seen once; the top ten hold 20% to 25%. The sample here was PBMCs, taken before TCRalphabeta/CD19-depleted stem cell transplant. Receptors originate from a boy aged 2 to 10 with acute lymphoblastic leukemia, due to receive a stem cell transplant.

This clonotype came up a few times. The chain joins TRBV7-6 to TRBJ2-1; the match to TRBD2 covers 11 bases. Germline V gene lookup returns CDR1 SGHVS and CDR2 FNYEAQ. Trimming removed 5 bases from V and 6 bases from J; junction bases left unmatched: 12. The CDR3 runs 17 residues. The CDR3 nucleotides read TGTGCCAGCAGCGCCGGGACTAGCGGAGAAACGGTCAATGAGCAGTTCTTC. It encodes CASSAGTSGETVNEQFF.

The genes are TRBV3-1 and TRBJ1-2; 8 positions match TRBD1. CDR1 is LGHDT, CDR2 YNNKEL, per germline (reference sequence). V trimming: 6 bases; J trimming: 6 bases; junction bases outside the gene matches: 12. The CDR3 loop spans 15 amino acids. Here the CDR3 reads CASSLGGTGYDGYTF. The CDR3 coding sequence is TGTGCCAGCAGTCTAGGGGGGACAGGTTACGATGGCTACACCTTC.

The chain recombines TRBV20-1 with TRBJ2-7; D remains ambiguous. Trimming stripped 3 bases from V and 0 bases from J, with 9 bases between. Germline V gene lookup returns CDR1 DFQATT and CDR2 SNEGSKA (reference sequence). The CDR3 consists of 13 residues. The CDR3 protein is CSARGGISYEQYF. The CDR3 DNA reads TGCAGTGCTAGGGGCGGAATCTCCTACGAGCAGTACTTC.

The chain recombines TRBV6-5 with TRBJ1-1, with no clear D. Germline CDR1 and CDR2: MNHEY and SVGAGI. The CDR3 contains 13 residues. The ends were cut back, 0 bases at V and 0 bases at J, with 2 bases in the middle. In DNA, the CDR3 is TGTGCCAGCAGTTACTCGATGAACACTGAAGCTTTCTTT. Protein product: CASSYSMNTEAFF.

The gene calls are TRBV11-2 and TRBJ2-1; a possible D gene is TRBD2 (6 bases). The CDR3 has 17 amino acids. Germline CDR1 reads SGHAT; CDR2 reads FQNNGV. The V and J ends lost 7 bases and 0 bases respectively, with 19 bases between them. The CDR3 reads CASMESSGGFSYNEQFF. Written as DNA, the CDR3 is TGTGCCAGCATGGAGAGTAGCGGAGGGTTCTCCTACAATGAGCAGTTCTTC.

This clonotype was counted at least ten times. The chain combines TRBV7-8 with TRBJ2-4; D is unresolved. Germline loops: CDR1 SGHVS, CDR2 FQNEAQ. The CDR3 is 11 residues long. V shed 0 bases and J shed 9 bases, with 3 bases lying between them. CDR3 loop: CASSLAGIQYF. In DNA form, the CDR3 reads TGTGCCAGCAGCTTAGCAGGCATTCAGTACTTC. The whole variable domain, filled in from reference TRBV7-8 and TRBJ2-4, reads GAGVSQSPRYKVAKRGQDVALRCDPISGHVSLFWYQQALGQGPEFLTYFQNEAQLDKSGLPSDRFFAERPEGSVSTLKIQRTQQEDSAVYLCASSLAGIQYFGAGTRLSVL.

This clonotype was detected a few times. The chain combines TRBV6-4 with TRBJ2-3, with D maybe TRBD2 (6 bases). Looked up from germline, CDR1 is MRHNA and CDR2 is SNTAGT. The CDR3 length is 14 residues. V was cut by 2 bases and J by 4 bases, with 10 bases left in between. DNA of the CDR3: TGTGCCAGCAGTGACAGCGGAGGGGCAGATACGCAGTATTTT. It yields the protein CASSDSGGADTQYF.

The chain is built from TRBV5-1 and TRBJ2-7; D is uncertain. Deletions cut 4 bases from V and 0 bases from J, with 11 bases between. The CDR3 consists of 14 residues. Germline V gene lookup returns CDR1 SGHRS and CDR2 YFSETQ. This CDR3 is CASSHEGSSYEQYF. CDR3 DNA: TGCGCCAGCAGCCACGAAGGAAGCTCCTACGAGCAGTACTTC. The full variable domain, in which reference TRBV5-1 and TRBJ2-7 provide the parts outside the CDR3, is KAGVTQTPRYLIKTRGQQVTLSCSPISGHRSVSWYQQTPGQGLQFLFEYFSETQRNKGNFPGRFSGRQFSNSRSEMNVSTLELGDSALYLCASSHEGSSYEQYFGPGTRLTVT.

CDR3 DNA: TGTGCCAGCAGCCTAGCCCTGGGCACTGAAGCTTTCTTT. Amino acid sequence: CASSLALGTEAFF. The J gene is TRBJ1-1, the V gene TRBV12-3 or TRBV12-4; D gene ambiguous. The CDR3 extends over 13 amino acids. V was pared by 6 bases and J by 4 bases, with 12 bases between.

The chain has TRBV7-2 and TRBJ2-7, with TRBD2 matching 11 bases. V dropped 5 bases and J dropped 0; count of bases not matched to a gene: 3. The germline gives CDR1 SGHTA, CDR2 FQGNSA. The length of the CDR3 is 15 residues. CDR3 DNA sequence: TGTGCCAGCAGCAAGACTAGCGGGGACTCCTACGAGCAGTACTTC. Protein sequence: CASSKTSGDSYEQYF.

The sample holds a few counts of this clonotype. The J gene is TRBJ2-1, the V gene TRBV7-9, with TRBD2 identical over 11 bases. Germline V lookup: CDR1 SEHNR, CDR2 FQNEAQ (reference sequence). The CDR3 covers 16 residues. Losses at the gene ends were 5 bases for V and 8 bases for J; bases not matched to a gene: 11. For the CDR3, the DNA is TGTGCCAGCAGCGCAAGAGGGACTAGCGGAGTCGATGAGCAGTTCTTC. Its protein is CASSARGTSGVDEQFF.

The chain joins TRBV28 to TRBJ1-5; 12 bases are a match to TRBD1. The CDR3 extends over 17 amino acids. J lost 9 bases, V lost 4 bases, and 13 bases had no gene match. Germline V gene lookup returns CDR1 MDHEN and CDR2 SYDVKM. The CDR3 reads CASSSGGQGAGTRPQHF. The CDR3 DNA is TGTGCCAGCAGTTCGGGGGGACAGGGGGCGGGTACTCGGCCCCAGCATTTT.